Below, one T cell receptor (beta chain) is given with its context. Germline CDR1 reads SGHVS; CDR2 reads FQNEAQ. The germline V and J ends were trimmed by 5 bases and 7 bases, with 17 bases remaining between them. CDR3 length: 14 amino acids. The entry originates in a study of blood T cell repertoires in COVID-19. Original handling: Amplification with reference gene primers provided the estimates of nucleated cell counts. Here immunoSEQ multiplex PCR was the method, and the copy in TCRdb shows in-frame clones only, minus some. V and J calls and clone size are as listed in that table; D and trimming were resolved from the DNA. Here the sample spans roughly 260,000 clones, 83% being singletons.

This chain connects TRBV7-8 to TRBJ1-1, with a weak D call TRBD1 (5 bases). The sequence derives from a woman aged 40-49 years who had been exposed to COVID-19. Sequenced input: PBMCs or T cells enriched from blood (not recorded which). The CDR3 spells CASSLRHPQGEAFF. For the CDR3, the DNA is TGTGCCAGCAGCCTTCGACACCCTCAGGGTGAAGCTTTCTTT.